The 8 T cell receptor beta chains below come from one sample, sequenced in a study of cytotoxic CD8 clonotypes in ibrutinib-treated CLL. The repertoire was sequenced with immunoSEQ multiplex PCR; TCRdb's copy has only in-frame clones and lacks some. The sample records about 300,000 clones, about 61% being singletons. Sequenced material: PBMCs, taken after 36 months of ibrutinib treatment. Every receptor here comes from a human donor with chronic lymphocytic leukemia.

This chain links TRBV18 with TRBJ1-2; 7 bases fit TRBD1. This CDR3 region has 17 residues. V gave up 3 bases and J gave up 4 bases; unmatched junction bases: 14. Per germline, CDR1 KGHSH and CDR2 LQKENI. The CDR3 loop reads CASSPAPRQGRSYGYTF. Here the CDR3 DNA reads TGTGCCAGCTCACCTGCACCTAGACAGGGTAGAAGCTATGGCTACACCTTC.

The chain recombines TRBV14 with TRBJ2-3; no clear D. The CDR3 sequence is 13 residues long. V lost 3 bases to trimming and J lost 4 bases, with 8 bases between them. CDR1 is SGHDN, CDR2 FVKESK, per germline. The chain's CDR3 is CASSQDVPDTQYF. The CDR3 nucleotides are TGTGCCAGCAGCCAGGATGTACCAGATACGCAGTATTTT.

This clone showed up just a few times. The chain employs TRBV5-1 and TRBJ2-2, with D tentatively TRBD1 or TRBD2 (5 bases each). This CDR3 spans 13 amino acids. Germline loops: CDR1 SGHRS, CDR2 YFSETQ. The V end was cut by 0 bases, the J end by 8 bases, with 8 bases between. Written as DNA, the CDR3 is TGCGCCAGCAGCTTGGGAGGGACGGGGGAGCTGTTTTTT. Protein: CASSLGGTGELFF.

The V and J genes are TRBV2 and TRBJ1-4; perhaps TRBD1 as D (5 bases). Germline-derived CDR1 and CDR2 are SNHLY and FYNNEI. V was pared by 9 bases and J by 8 bases, with 16 bases between. The CDR3 loop spans 13 amino acids. In nucleotides, the CDR3 is TGTGCCAGTAAGAGGGGCGCGTCGGAAAAACTGTTTTTT. Its protein product is CASKRGASEKLFF.

The V gene is TRBV9, the J gene TRBJ2-6; perhaps TRBD2 as D (6 bases). The germline gives CDR1 SGDLS, CDR2 YYNGEE. The V gene lost 0 bases and the J gene lost 3 bases, with 16 bases spanning the gap. CDR3 length equals 18 residues. The CDR3 spells CASSVGRAREFGANVLTF. CDR3 bases: TGTGCCAGCAGCGTAGGACGGGCACGGGAGTTTGGGGCCAACGTCCTGACTTTC.

The genes are TRBV9 and TRBJ2-1; perhaps TRBD2 as D (6 bases). This CDR3 contains 19 residues. The germline V gene encodes CDR1 SGDLS and CDR2 YYNGEE. The V end lost 4 bases, the J end lost 4 bases, and 27 bases lay between the germline ends. CDR3 in amino acids: CASSPSQPETRTYYNEQFF. The CDR3 DNA reads TGTGCCAGCAGCCCATCCCAACCGGAGACTAGGACTTATTACAATGAGCAGTTCTTC.

The chain recombines TRBV29-1 with TRBJ1-5, with 8 bases lining up with TRBD1. CDR3 length equals 13 residues. Germline V CDR1 and CDR2: SQVTM, ANQGSEA. J gave up 6 bases and V 6 bases, and 7 bases lay outside the gene matches. The CDR3: CSVAGGGSQPQHF. The CDR3 nucleotides are TGCAGCGTGGCAGGGGGCGGGAGTCAGCCCCAGCATTTT.

This CDR3 is CASSPLLAGTDTQYF. DNA of the CDR3: TGTGCCAGCAGTCCCTTACTAGCGGGCACAGATACGCAGTATTTT. This sequence joins TRBV27 and TRBJ2-3, with 8 bases matching TRBD2. Germline V gene data show CDR1 as MNHEY and CDR2 as SMNVEV (reference sequence). This CDR3 comprises 15 residues. With V trimmed by 5 bases and J by 1 base, 5 bases remained unmatched.